The following is a T cell receptor beta chain sequence with its context. Its antigen is unidentified. There are 17 residues in the CDR3. V was shortened by 6 bases and J by 5 bases, with 26 bases between the two germline ends. Germline V gene data show CDR1 as MDHEN and CDR2 as SYDVKM. PCR involved 60 Vbeta and 13 Jbeta primers. The table came from immunoSEQ multiplex PCR; TCRdb's copy has only in-frame clones and leaves some out. The repertoire consists of 55,000 to 85,000 clones, with 80% to 90% occurring once and the leading ten covering 2%. The sample originates from a study of cytomegalovirus exposure and HLA in healthy donors. Findings of the study overall: Some V segments (TRBV6-2 and TRBV6-3 among them) were excluded as indistinguishable.

Sequenced: PBMCs. The TCR comes from a woman in her 30s in good health and CMV-seronegative. V usage is TRBV28 and J usage is TRBJ2-7; no firm D call. CDR3 protein: CASSWSESRPNGHEQYF. CDR3 nucleotide sequence: TGTGCCAGCAGCTGGAGCGAGTCTCGCCCTAACGGCCACGAGCAGTACTTC.